The present entry profiles one TCR beta chain with its context. The data were taken from a study of blood T cell repertoires in COVID-19. Authors' data handling: Amplification of reference gene primers was used by the study to estimate nucleated cell counts. Method: immunoSEQ multiplex PCR; TCRdb's copy keeps in-frame clones and lacks some. V and J calls and clone size come straight from that table; D and trimming were deduced from the DNA. The data contain over 75,000 clones, over 70% of them singletons. Sequencing input: peripheral blood. The receptor was derived from an elderly woman with active or convalescent COVID-19.

The CDR3 reads CASSQPGTGGRPYNEQFF. The CDR3 DNA reads TGTGCCAGCAGCCAACCCGGGACAGGGGGCCGCCCTTACAATGAGCAGTTCTTC. The J gene is TRBJ2-1, the V gene TRBV16, with 12 bases matching TRBD1. This CDR3 contains 18 residues. CDR1 KGHSY and CDR2 FQNENV come from the germline V gene. V shed 2 bases and J 4 bases; nucleotides not matched to a gene: 9.